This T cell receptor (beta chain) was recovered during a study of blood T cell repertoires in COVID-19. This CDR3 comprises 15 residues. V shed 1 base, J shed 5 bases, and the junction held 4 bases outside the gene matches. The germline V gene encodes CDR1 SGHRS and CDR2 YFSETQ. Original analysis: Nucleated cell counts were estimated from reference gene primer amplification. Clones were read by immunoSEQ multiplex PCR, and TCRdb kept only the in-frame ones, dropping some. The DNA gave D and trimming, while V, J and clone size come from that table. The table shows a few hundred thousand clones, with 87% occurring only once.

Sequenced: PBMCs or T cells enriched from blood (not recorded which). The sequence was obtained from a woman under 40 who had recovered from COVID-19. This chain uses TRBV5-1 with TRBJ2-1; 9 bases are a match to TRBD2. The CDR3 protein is CASSLSLAGNNEQFF. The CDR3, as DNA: TGCGCCAGCAGCTTGAGCCTAGCGGGGAACAATGAGCAGTTCTTC.